This TCR beta chain was recovered during a study of cytomegalovirus exposure and HLA in healthy donors (dated by TCRdb to the late 2010s). About the full investigation: According to an earlier analysis of 450 to 650 of the donors, about 180 million T cells yielded some 110 million unique TCR beta sequences and more than 250 Gb of sequence data. In a later analysis, previously published TCR beta repertoires from 550 to 700 donors were re-analyzed and high-resolution HLA genotyping was added so that TCR occurrence patterns could be studied. Rather than using new phenotypic data, the later analysis identified candidate immune exposures from TCR beta sequences and from how often those sequences occurred across donors. A later genetic analysis took genome-wide SNP genotypes for about 65% of the 666 donors and used that subset as a discovery cohort. All discovery cohort repertoires had been generated on a single sequencing platform. The aim of the study was to test whether cataloging public T cell receptors could identify signatures of past pathogen exposure. Donor age, sex, ethnicity and CMV serostatus were compiled together with the repertoire data. Among some 410 genotyped donors of the cohort, an average of approximately 240,000 unique TCR beta nucleotide sequences were sequenced per donor, roughly a sixth of them non-productive. The genetic ancestry cluster associated with self-reported Caucasian donors included 70% to 85% of the 300 to 450 genotyped donors. HLA typing covered class I and class II loci at four-digit resolution. Around 320 gigabases of sequencing data and tens of millions of unique TCR sequences were included in an early release covering roughly 600 HLA-typed donors. Along with the roughly 670-subject first cohort, a separate validation cohort of about 110 different subjects was used. In an earlier analysis of about 590 of the donors, high-throughput TCR beta sequencing was used to judge whether each TCR beta V gene segment behaved as functional or pseudogenic. To predict cytomegalovirus infection status, the study brought together high-throughput TCR immunosequencing, statistical association of individual TCRs with disease status, and machine learning. Five DR-DQ haplotypes were treated as single units for association and clustering because of strong linkage in the cohort. The study profiled the T cell repertoires of 666 subjects by immunosequencing and related them to cytomegalovirus serostatus. Typing coverage differed by locus: A, B, C, DRB1 and DQB1 were typed in roughly 620-630 donors, DQA1 in roughly 500, DPA1 in approximately 600, and DPB1 in about 450.

The CDR3 contains 17 residues, cysteine and phenylalanine counted. Only the CDR3 part of the read is kept: 51 bases, read in frame from the first base. V and J are truncated by 1 base and 6 bases respectively, leaving an intervening sequence of 20 bases. CDR1 and CDR2, per the germline V gene, are SGHRS and YFSETQ. The method behind the library was the immunoSEQ multiplex PCR assay. For the multiplex PCR, a mixture combining 60 forward primers for TCR Vbeta segments and 13 reverse primers for TCR Jbeta segments was used. Amplification of the CDR3 region of rearranged TCR beta genes was performed with a multiplex PCR assay on genomic DNA. The amplified TCR beta libraries were sequenced on the Illumina HiSeq System as 87-base-pair reads. The paper's processing steps were these. Across the 500 to 850 repertoires, a later analysis counted 80 million or so unique TCR beta chains, approximately 12 million of which were shared by at least two donors. A nearest-neighbor algorithm error-corrected the raw reads and collapsed the reads into unique sequences, merging closely related sequences to remove PCR and sequencing errors. V, D and J gene segments were assigned by aligning CDR3 sequences to IMGT reference sequences. For a sequence to be retained, at least a six-nucleotide match to both a V gene segment and a J gene segment was required. Rearrangements were classified as productive when the CDR3 lacked stop codons and remained in frame with V and J, and all other rearrangements were classified as non-productive. CDR3 was defined by IMGT convention, running from the second conserved V-encoded cysteine to the conserved J-encoded phenylalanine. Sequences without an unambiguous match to a single V gene segment were excluded from the earlier analysis of 450 to 650 of the donors. An earlier analysis of about 590 of the donors classified V segments as functional when productive rearrangements were above 56.7% and as segregating when the standard deviation between donors was above 5%. To diagnose cytomegalovirus status from the catalog of TCR beta chain sequences, a statistical classification framework was built. A later analysis assigned V and J genes by comparing TCR nucleotide sequences with IMGT/GENE-DB human TR gene sequences. Using the TCRdist pipeline, a later analysis assigned CDR3 sequences along with most-parsimonious VDJ recombination scenarios. In a later analysis, each TCR beta chain was defined by its CDR3 amino acid sequence together with its V-gene family, and reads without a unique V-gene family were excluded. To address suspected cross-contamination and a sequencing artifact, a later analysis removed over 500 highly shared, low-generation-probability nucleotide sequences. In a later analysis, a clonal expansion index for each public chain was calculated from normalized within-repertoire ranks of inferred template counts. A later analysis computed generation probabilities with a VDJ recombination model fitted to out-of-frame rearrangements, and checked the results against IGoR. In a later analysis, hypergeometric tests were used to score TCR-TCR, TCR-HLA and TCR-CMV co-occurrence, with a repertoire-size bias correction applied to TCR pairs. To estimate false discovery rates, a later analysis permuted the HLA or CMV assignments 20 times. In a later analysis, co-occurring TCRs were grouped using DBSCAN, and TCRdist sequence similarity was added for clustering within HLA-allele-positive subsets. For co-occurrence clustering, repertoires with fewer than 30,000 or more than 120,000 public chains were excluded, along with a handful of repertoires with anomalous nucleotide sharing. TCRdb obtained this table from immuneACCESS and retained in-frame rearrangements with V and J assigned. These tables miss some clones; where compared with another copy, unresolved V genes account for less than half of the shortfall, and the remainder is unexplained. For V, J and clone size, that table is used; D and trimming come from the DNA. The sample has roughly 220,000 clones on record, around 80% of them singletons. The ten largest clones capture 2.5% to 3% of the sample.

Paper-wide results and their limitations: Linkage disequilibrium might explain the correlated functional status among segregating V segments, but an unknown experimental factor could not be ruled out. Roughly uniform sequencing depth across donors was assumed in presence/absence analyses, although this assumption may not hold. A later analysis associated about 17,000 TCR beta sequences with specific HLA alleles at a false discovery rate of 0.05. According to the authors, the approach could potentially be generalized to other disease states and immunological phenotypes. Most CMV-associated TCR beta chains appeared to be HLA-restricted in a later analysis, and the HLA associations seemed to be driven largely by CMV exposure. The 87-base-pair reads could not distinguish some IMGT-functional V segments, including TRBV6-2 and TRBV6-3, so those segments were excluded. In a later analysis, HLA-associated TCR beta chains showed more clonal expansion and lower generation probabilities than non-associated chains that were equally common. In a later genetic analysis, a missense DCLRE1C variant was associated with V-gene and J-gene trimming of TCR beta chains, and the association was replicated in an independent cohort. In an earlier analysis of approximately 600 of the donors, most TCR beta V segments were observed in productive rearrangements about 87% or about 30% of the time, broadly matching IMGT annotations. A few of the identified cytomegalovirus-associated TCR beta chains were confirmed in vitro to be specific for cytomegalovirus antigens. The classifier was reported to diagnose cytomegalovirus status with high specificity and sensitivity in both the original cohort and the validation cohort. Most TCR sequences were observed very rarely across donors, whereas some public TCRs were present in many individuals. The study gave a list of 150 to 200 TCR beta chains associated with cytomegalovirus. Strong co-occurrence of HLA alleles, especially DR and DQ, made assigning TCR associations to individual alleles difficult. Because some donors lacked HLA typing at each locus, the association tests relied only on the typed subset. A later analysis reported that several top co-occurrence clusters appeared linked to parvovirus B19, influenza, CMV and Epstein-Barr virus. The earlier analysis of approximately 540 of the donors excluded over 15 rarely observed V segments, including chromosome 9 orphons, because counts were too low. According to a later analysis, TCR association rates differed among HLA loci, with DRB1 alleles showing the most associated TCRs and HLA-C alleles showing the fewest. The only immune exposure information available for the cohort was CMV serostatus. A later genetic analysis reported fewer N-insertions in productive TCRs among donors in an Asian-associated ancestry cluster than the roughly 640-donor mean. A group of highly shared sequence variants was considered likely to be a technical artifact of the sequencing pipeline. In this cohort, only TCR beta chains were sequenced, and detectable features were limited by the absence of alpha or paired-chain data. A further reported finding was that TCR beta sequences accurately predicted the HLA-A and HLA-B alleles for most subjects in the first cohort.

To note about this clone: Its target antigen remains unknown. The record has no base qualities; no much larger clone is one base away.

The cohort consisted of 666 healthy bone marrow donors. Cohort members were all nominally healthy when sampled, although unrecorded immune exposures were likely present. The donor tested CMV seronegative, placing the donor among the 352 seronegative members of the cohort. Every donor gave a peripheral blood sample, and the peripheral blood mononuclear cells from that sample were used for TCR beta sequencing. Genomic DNA was extracted from the blood cell samples with the Qiagen DNeasy Blood Extraction Kit. This receptor was identified in a young man in good health and CMV-seronegative. Input material: PBMCs. The sequence joins TRBV5-1 to TRBJ2-1, and perhaps TRBD1 as D gene, on 5 matching bases. The DNA sequence is given as TGCGCCAGCAGCTTGCTCCCAGACAGTGCCCGAGGCAATGAGCAGTTCTTC. This yields the protein CASSLLPDSARGNEQFF.